The subject of this entry is one T cell receptor beta chain. Its target is not known. This sample stems from a study of cytomegalovirus exposure and HLA in healthy donors. General observations from the study: Follow-up analysis found HLA locus-dependent TCR association rates, highest for DRB1 and lowest for HLA-C. In a later analysis, common viral pathogens appeared linked to several of the most significant clusters. With later analysis, a missense DCLRE1C variant became linked to TCR beta V- and J-gene trimming.

This CDR3 has 15 residues. Trimming cost V 4 bases and J 1 base, with 13 bases left between them. From germline, CDR1 is SEHNR and CDR2 FQNEAQ (reference sequence). It was with 60 Vbeta and 13 Jbeta primers that the PCR ran. TCRdb keeps only in-frame clones here, not all; method: immunoSEQ multiplex PCR. The sample includes about 120,000 clones, nearly 80% seen only once; the top ten take around 3%. The sample consisted of PBMCs. This sequence originates from a woman in her 30s in good health and CMV-seropositive. The chain links TRBV7-9 to TRBJ1-1; TRBD1 might be the D (5 bases). This CDR3 is CASSSSGGSNTEAFF. DNA for the CDR3: TGTGCCAGCAGCTCTAGCGGGGGGTCGAACACTGAAGCTTTCTTT.